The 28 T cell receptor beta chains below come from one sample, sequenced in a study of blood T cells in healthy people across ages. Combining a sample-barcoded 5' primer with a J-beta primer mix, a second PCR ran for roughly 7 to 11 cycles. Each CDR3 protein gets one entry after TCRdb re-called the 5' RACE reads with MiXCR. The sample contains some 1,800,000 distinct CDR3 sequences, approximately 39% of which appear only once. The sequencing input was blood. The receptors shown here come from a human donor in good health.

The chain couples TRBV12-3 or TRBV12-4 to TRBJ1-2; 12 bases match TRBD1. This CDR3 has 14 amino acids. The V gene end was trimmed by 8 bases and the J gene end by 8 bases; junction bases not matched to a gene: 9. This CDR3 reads CASSLRDRGQGYTF. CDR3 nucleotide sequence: TGTGCCAGCTCCCTCCGGGACAGGGGGCAAGGCTACACCTTC.

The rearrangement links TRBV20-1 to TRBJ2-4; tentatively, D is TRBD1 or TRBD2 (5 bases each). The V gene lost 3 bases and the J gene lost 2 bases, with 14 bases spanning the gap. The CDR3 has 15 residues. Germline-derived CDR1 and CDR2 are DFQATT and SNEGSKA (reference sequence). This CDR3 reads CSASTGPGSKNIQYF. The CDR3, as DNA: TGCAGTGCTAGTACGGGGCCGGGGTCCAAAAACATTCAGTACTTC.

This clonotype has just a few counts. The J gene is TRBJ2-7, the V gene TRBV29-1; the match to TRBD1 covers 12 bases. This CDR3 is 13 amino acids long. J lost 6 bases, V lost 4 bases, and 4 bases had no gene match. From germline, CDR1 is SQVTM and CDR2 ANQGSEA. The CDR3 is CSVAGTGGAEQYF. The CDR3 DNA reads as TGCAGCGTTGCGGGGACAGGGGGCGCCGAGCAGTACTTC.

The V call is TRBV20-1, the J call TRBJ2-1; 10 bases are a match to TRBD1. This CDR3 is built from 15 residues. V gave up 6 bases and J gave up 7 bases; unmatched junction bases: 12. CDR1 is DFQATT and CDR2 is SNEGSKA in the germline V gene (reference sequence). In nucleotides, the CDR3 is TGCAGTGCCCAACCCGGGACAGGGGTTTATAATGAGCAGTTCTTC. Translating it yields CSAQPGTGVYNEQFF.

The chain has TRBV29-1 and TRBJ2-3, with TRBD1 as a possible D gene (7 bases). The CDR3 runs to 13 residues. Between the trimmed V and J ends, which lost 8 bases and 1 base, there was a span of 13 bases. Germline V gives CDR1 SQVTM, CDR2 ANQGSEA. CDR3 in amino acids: CSSGDRGTDTQYF. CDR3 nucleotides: TGCAGCTCGGGGGACAGAGGCACAGATACGCAGTATTTT.

The CDR3 here is CASSHRGLASYEQYF. The CDR3 DNA sequence: TGTGCCAGCAGCCACAGGGGGCTCGCCTCCTACGAGCAGTACTTC. V gene TRBV2 combines with J gene TRBJ2-7; 9 bases line up with TRBD1. The J segment lost 0 bases and the V segment lost 6 bases, leaving 6 bases of the junction unmatched. The CDR3 sequence is 15 residues long. CDR1 is SNHLY and CDR2 is FYNNEI in the germline V gene.

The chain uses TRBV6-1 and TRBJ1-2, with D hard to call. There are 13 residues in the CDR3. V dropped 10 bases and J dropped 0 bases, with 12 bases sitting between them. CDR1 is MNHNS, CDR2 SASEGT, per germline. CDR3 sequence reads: CATGYSTNYGYTF. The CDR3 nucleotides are TGTGCCACAGGATACAGCACTAACTATGGCTACACCTTC.

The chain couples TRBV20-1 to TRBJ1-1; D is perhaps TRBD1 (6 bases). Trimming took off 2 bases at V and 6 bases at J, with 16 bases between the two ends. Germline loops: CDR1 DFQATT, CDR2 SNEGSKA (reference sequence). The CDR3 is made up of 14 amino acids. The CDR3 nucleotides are TGCAGTGCTAGAAGATCAGGGGAGGGGGCTGAAGCTTTCTTT. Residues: CSARRSGEGAEAFF.

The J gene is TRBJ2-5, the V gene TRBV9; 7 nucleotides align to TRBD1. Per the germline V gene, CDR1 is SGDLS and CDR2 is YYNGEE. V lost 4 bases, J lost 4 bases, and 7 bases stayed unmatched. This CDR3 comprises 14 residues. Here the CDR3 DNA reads TGTGCCAGCAGCCCAGGACAGGATGCAGAGACCCAGTACTTC. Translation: CASSPGQDAETQYF.

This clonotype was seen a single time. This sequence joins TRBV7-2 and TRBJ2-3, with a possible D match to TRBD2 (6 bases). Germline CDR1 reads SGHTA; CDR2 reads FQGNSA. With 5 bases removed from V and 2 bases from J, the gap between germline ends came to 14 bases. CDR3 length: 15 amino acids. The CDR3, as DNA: TGTGCCAGCAGCGTCCTGTGGCGGGACACAGATACGCAGTATTTT. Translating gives CASSVLWRDTDTQYF.

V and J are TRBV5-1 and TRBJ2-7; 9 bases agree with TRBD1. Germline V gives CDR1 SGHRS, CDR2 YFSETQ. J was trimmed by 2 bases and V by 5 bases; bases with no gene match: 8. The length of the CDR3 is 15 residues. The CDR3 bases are TGCGCCAGCAGTATCGGGACAGGGCCTACCTACGAGCAGTACTTC. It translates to CASSIGTGPTYEQYF. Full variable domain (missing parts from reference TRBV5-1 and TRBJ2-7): KAGVTQTPRYLIKTRGQQVTLSCSPISGHRSVSWYQQTPGQGLQFLFEYFSETQRNKGNFPGRFSGRQFSNSRSEMNVSTLELGDSALYLCASSIGTGPTYEQYFGPGTRLTVT.

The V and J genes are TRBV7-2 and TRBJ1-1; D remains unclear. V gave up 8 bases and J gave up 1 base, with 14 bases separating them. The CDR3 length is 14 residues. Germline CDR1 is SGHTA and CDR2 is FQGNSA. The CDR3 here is CASYRSRQNTEAFF. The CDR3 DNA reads TGTGCCAGCTATCGAAGCAGGCAGAACACTGAAGCTTTCTTT.

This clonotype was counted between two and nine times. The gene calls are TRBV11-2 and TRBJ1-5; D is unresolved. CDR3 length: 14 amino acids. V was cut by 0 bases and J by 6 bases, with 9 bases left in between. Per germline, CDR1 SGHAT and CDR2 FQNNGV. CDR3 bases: TGTGCCAGCAGCTTAGAGGAGGTATCTCAGCCCCAGCATTTT. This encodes CASSLEEVSQPQHF.

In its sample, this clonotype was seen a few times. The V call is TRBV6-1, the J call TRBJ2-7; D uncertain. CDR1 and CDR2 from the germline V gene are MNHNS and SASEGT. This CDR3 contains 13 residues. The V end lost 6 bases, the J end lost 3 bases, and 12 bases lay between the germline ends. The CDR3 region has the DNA TGTGCCAGCAGCGAACATGGACGCTACGAGCAGTACTTC. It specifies CASSEHGRYEQYF.

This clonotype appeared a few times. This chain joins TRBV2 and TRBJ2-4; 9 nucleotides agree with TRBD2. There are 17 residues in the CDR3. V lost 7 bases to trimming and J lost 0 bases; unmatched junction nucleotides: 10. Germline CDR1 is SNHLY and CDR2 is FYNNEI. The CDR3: CASIERGVMLAKNIQYF. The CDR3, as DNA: TGTGCCAGCATAGAGCGGGGGGTTATGCTAGCCAAAAACATTCAGTACTTC. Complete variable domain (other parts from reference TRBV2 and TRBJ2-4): EPEVTQTPSHQVTQMGQEVILRCVPISNHLYFYWYRQILGQKVEFLVSFYNNEISEKSEIFDDQFSVERPDGSNFTLKIRSTKLEDSAMYFCASIERGVMLAKNIQYFGAGTRLSVL.

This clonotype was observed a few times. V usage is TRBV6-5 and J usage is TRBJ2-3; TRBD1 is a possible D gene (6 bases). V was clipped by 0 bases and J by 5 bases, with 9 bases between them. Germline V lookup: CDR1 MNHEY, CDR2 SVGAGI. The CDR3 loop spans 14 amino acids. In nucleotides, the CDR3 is TGTGCCAGCAGTTACTCGAAGGGGGAAGATACGCAGTATTTT. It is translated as CASSYSKGEDTQYF.

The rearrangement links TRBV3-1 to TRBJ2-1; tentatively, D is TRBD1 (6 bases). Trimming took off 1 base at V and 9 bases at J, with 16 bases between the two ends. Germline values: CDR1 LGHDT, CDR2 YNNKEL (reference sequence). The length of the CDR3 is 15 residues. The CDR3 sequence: CASSQGGHPFVEQFF. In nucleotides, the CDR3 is TGTGCCAGCAGCCAAGGGGGACACCCATTTGTTGAGCAGTTCTTC.

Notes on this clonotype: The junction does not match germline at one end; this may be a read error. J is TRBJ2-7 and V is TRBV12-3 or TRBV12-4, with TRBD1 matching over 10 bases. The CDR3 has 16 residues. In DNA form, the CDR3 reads TGTGCCTGCAGTCCCCACGGGACAGGGGTGGGCTACGAGCAGTACTTC. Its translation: CACSPHGTGVGYEQYF.

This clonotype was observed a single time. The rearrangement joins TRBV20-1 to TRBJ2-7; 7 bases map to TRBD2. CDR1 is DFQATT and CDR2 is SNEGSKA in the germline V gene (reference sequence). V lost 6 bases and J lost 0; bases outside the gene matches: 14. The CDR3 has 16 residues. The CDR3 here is CSAPNPGGGSSYEQYF. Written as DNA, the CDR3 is TGCAGTGCACCTAACCCTGGGGGGGGGAGCTCCTACGAGCAGTACTTC.

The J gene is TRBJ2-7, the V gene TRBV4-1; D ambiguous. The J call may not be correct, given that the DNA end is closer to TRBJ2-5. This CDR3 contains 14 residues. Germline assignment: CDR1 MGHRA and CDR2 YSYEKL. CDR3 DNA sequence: TGCGCCAGCAGCCAAGGGGCCCGCTCGGGGACCCAGTACTTC. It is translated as CASSQGARSGTQYF.

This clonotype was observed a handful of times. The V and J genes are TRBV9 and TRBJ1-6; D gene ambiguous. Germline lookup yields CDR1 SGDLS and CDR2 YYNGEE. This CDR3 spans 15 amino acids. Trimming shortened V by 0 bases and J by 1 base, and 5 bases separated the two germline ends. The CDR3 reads CASSVEVSYNSPLHF. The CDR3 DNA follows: TGTGCCAGCAGCGTAGAGGTTTCCTATAATTCACCCCTCCACTTT.

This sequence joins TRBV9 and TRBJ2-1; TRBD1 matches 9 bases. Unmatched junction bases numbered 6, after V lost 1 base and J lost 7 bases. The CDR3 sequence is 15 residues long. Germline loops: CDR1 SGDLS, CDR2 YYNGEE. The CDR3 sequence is CASSVITGGFNEQFF. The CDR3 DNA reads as TGTGCCAGCAGCGTAATCACAGGGGGCTTTAATGAGCAGTTCTTC.

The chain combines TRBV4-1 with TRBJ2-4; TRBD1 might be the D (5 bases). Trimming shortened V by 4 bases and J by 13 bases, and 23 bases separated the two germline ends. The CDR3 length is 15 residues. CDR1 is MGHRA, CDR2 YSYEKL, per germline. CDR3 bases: TGCGCCAGCAGCCCCCGTAAGGGCAGGGATATTGAGCAGTACTTC. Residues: CASSPRKGRDIEQYF.

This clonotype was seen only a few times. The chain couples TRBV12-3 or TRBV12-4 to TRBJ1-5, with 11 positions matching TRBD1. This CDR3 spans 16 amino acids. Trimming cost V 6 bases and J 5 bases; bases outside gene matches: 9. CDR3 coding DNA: TGTGCCAGCAGCGGACAGGGGGCGATTTCGTATCAGCCCCAGCATTTT. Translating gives CASSGQGAISYQPQHF.

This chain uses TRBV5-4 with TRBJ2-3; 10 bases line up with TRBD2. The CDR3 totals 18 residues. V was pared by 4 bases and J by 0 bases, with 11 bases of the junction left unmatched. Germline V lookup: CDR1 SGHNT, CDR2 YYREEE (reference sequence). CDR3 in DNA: TGTGCCAGCAGCCCCTCGGCTAGCGGGGGACTTAGCACAGATACGCAGTATTTT. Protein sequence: CASSPSASGGLSTDTQYF. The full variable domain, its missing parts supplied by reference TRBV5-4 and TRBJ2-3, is ETGVTQSPTHLIKTRGQQVTLRCSSQSGHNTVSWYQQALGQGPQFIFQYYREEENGRGNFPPRFSGLQFPNYSSELNVNALELDDSALYLCASSPSASGGLSTDTQYFGPGTRLTVL.

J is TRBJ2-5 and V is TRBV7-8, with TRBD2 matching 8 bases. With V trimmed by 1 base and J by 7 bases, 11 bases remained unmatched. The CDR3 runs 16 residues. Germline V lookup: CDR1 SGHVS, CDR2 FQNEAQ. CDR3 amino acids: CASSLVNSGGPPTQYF. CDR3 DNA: TGTGCCAGCAGCTTAGTGAACAGCGGGGGCCCCCCGACCCAGTACTTC.

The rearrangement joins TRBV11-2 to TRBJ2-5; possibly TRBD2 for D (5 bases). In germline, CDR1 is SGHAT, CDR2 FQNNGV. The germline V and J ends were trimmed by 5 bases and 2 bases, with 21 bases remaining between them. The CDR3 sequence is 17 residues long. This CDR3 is CASSPNRRVVLQETQYF. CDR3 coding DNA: TGTGCCAGCAGCCCCAATCGGCGGGTAGTTCTACAAGAGACCCAGTACTTC. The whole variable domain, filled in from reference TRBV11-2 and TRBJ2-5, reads EAGVAQSPRYKIIEKRQSVAFWCNPISGHATLYWYQQILGQGPKLLIQFQNNGVVDDSQLPKDRFSAERLKGVDSTLKIQPAKLEDSAVYLCASSPNRRVVLQETQYFGPGTRLLVL.

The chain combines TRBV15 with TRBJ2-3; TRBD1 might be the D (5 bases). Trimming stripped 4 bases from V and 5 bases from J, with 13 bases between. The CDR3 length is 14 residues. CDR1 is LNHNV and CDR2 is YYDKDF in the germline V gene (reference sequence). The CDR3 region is CATSTSGRGDTQYF. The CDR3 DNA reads TGTGCCACCAGCACTTCGGGTAGGGGAGATACGCAGTATTTT.